This T cell receptor beta chain derives from a study of human T cells and chemical hapten exposure. TCRdb used MiXCR to reprocess the RACE reads, holding one entry per CDR3 protein. The sample has more than 85,000 distinct CDR3 sequences, less than 35% seen once. Time point: patch test 3, about 24 weeks after DPC sensitization. The treatment denotes: therapeutic diphenylcyclopropenone sensitization with weekly scalp DPC. CDR3 length: 13 amino acids. After removal of 6 bases from V and 11 bases from J, the junction contained 6 bases not matched to a gene. The receptor comes from a man aged 40-49 years with alopecia areata. Some clones in this sample may be carry-over from other donors' samples. The chain carries TRBV12-3 or TRBV12-4 and TRBJ1-6; 8 positions agree with TRBD1. Sequencing used whole blood, obtained in connection with sensitization to the hapten diphenylcyclopropenone (DPC). This chain's CDR3 is CASRGQARAPLHF. DNA of the CDR3: TGTGCCAGCAGGGGACAGGCCCGGGCACCCCTCCACTTT.